A selection of T cell receptor beta chains follows, all from one sample in a study of T cell responses to AZD1222 COVID-19 vaccine. Data came from immunoSEQ multiplex PCR; TCRdb stores just in-frame clones and leaves some out. The sample lists more than 120,000 clones; 88% were seen once. The source material was peripheral blood, sampled 28 days after the second dose of the MenACWY control vaccine. The origin of the receptors is an adult who received the MenACWY meningococcal vaccine as a control. Each CDR3 is given with its conserved first and last residue. Expanded clones get a size class; other rows say once, few or many, or leave the size out.

length	V	size	J	CDR3
14	TRBV9	NA	TRBJ2-4	CASRPPGQENIQYF
16	TRBV7-2	NA	TRBJ1-1	CASSLTPGQGLLYAFF
14	TRBV11-3	NA	TRBJ1-1	CASSSLITGDEAFF
15	TRBV7-2	NA	TRBJ1-4	CASSPGPLEWEKLFF
15	TRBV7-2	NA	TRBJ1-4	CASSLLGGLNEKLFF
14	TRBV6-1	NA	TRBJ1-6	CASSETGGGSPLHF
14	TRBV6-1	NA	TRBJ1-6	CASSDAGRNSPLHF
15	TRBV27	NA	TRBJ1-2	CASSLEGATNYGYTF
18	TRBV4-2	NA	TRBJ2-7	CASSQDAGILAGAGEQYF
14	TRBV5-1	few	TRBJ1-4	CASSGTGFNEKLFF
16	TRBV4-3	NA	TRBJ1-2	CASSQGYRAHNYGYTF
14	TRBV19	NA	TRBJ1-5	CASSIGQFNQPQHF
16	TRBV5-1	NA	TRBJ1-4	CASSFTPTGTNEKLFF
14	TRBV6-5	NA	TRBJ1-2	CASSSAPRWSGYTF
15	TRBV30	NA	TRBJ1-2	CAWSMTGAHDYGYTF
15	TRBV7-2	NA	TRBJ1-1	CASSLVGPTDTEAFF
13	TRBV10-3	NA	TRBJ1-2	CAITGQGRYGYTF
15	TRBV7-3	NA	TRBJ1-1	CASSLLGRTNTEAFF
14	TRBV5-1	NA	TRBJ2-7	CASSWDRETYEQYF
14	TRBV29-1	NA	TRBJ1-1	CSAQRDRLRTEAFF
12	TRBV28	NA	TRBJ2-4	CASSPVSGIQYF
13	TRBV2	NA	TRBJ2-7	CASSAKGTSIFYF
14	TRBV9	NA	TRBJ1-6	CASSAGTANSPLHF
11	TRBV9	NA	TRBJ1-2	CASSAEDGYTF
14	TRBV11-3	NA	TRBJ1-1	CASSLDGTRNEAFF
14	TRBV5-5	NA	TRBJ1-1	CASSLQGMNTEAFF
12	TRBV7-6	NA	TRBJ2-2	CASSLDTGELFF
13	TRBV18	NA	TRBJ1-1	CASSQVRSTEAFF
11	TRBV7-9	NA	TRBJ1-2	CASSLAGGYTF
14	TRBV7-9	NA	TRBJ1-3	CASSWGNYGNTIYF
16	TRBV3-1/TRBV3-2	NA	TRBJ1-3	CASSQGIPGSGNTIYF
16	TRBV28	once	TRBJ2-1	CASSAPGAGEWNEQFF
11	TRBV5-1	NA	TRBJ2-3	CASSGGDTQYF
13	TRBV11-3	NA	TRBJ1-2	CASSSGRNYGYTF
16	TRBV4-3	NA	TRBJ1-2	CASSQGRQGRSLGYTF
13	TRBV10-2	NA	TRBJ1-5	CASRTDRAGPQHF
14	TRBV5-4	NA	TRBJ1-2	CASSSRTGNYGYTF
15	TRBV7-2	NA	TRBJ2-7	CASSQGTSPTYEQYF
14	TRBV5-1	NA	TRBJ2-2	CASSFGTGTGELFF
13	TRBV4-2	NA	TRBJ1-1	CASSQVGDTEAFF
14	TRBV7-7	few	TRBJ2-7	CASIFSGHLYEQYF
12	TRBV7-9	NA	TRBJ2-1	CASSLEGGEQFF
15	TRBV7-2	NA	TRBJ1-5	CASSLRGDGNQPQHF